This T cell receptor beta chain comes out of a study of blood T cell repertoires in COVID-19. In the study overall: PBMCs, B-cell-depleted T cells, or T cells provided the cDNA or gDNA that made up the material.

The germline V gene encodes CDR1 LNHDA and CDR2 SQIVND (reference sequence). The CDR3 runs to 16 residues. The V segment lost 2 bases and the J segment 9 bases; nucleotides outside the gene matches: 12. Sequencing was performed with immunoSEQ multiplex PCR; in TCRdb, only in-frame clones are kept and a portion is missing. The sample has approximately 61,000 clones, 75% to 85% seen once. The genes are TRBV19 and TRBJ2-7; 11 nucleotides line up with TRBD1. The receptor comes from a human donor in a cohort sampled during active COVID-19. Sequenced sample: peripheral blood. The CDR3 loop is CASSIKTGTGGVRQYF. CDR3 in DNA: TGTGCCAGTAGTATAAAAACCGGGACAGGGGGTGTGAGGCAGTACTTC.